This T cell receptor beta chain was profiled in a study of cytomegalovirus exposure and HLA in healthy donors. Germline CDR1 SGHRS, CDR2 YFSETQ. The V and J ends lost 2 bases and 5 bases, in that order; junction bases with no gene match: 4. This CDR3 has 15 residues. As concerns this clone: As yet, its antigen is unknown.

General study findings and limits: Donors belonging to an Asian-associated ancestry cluster reportedly showed fewer N-insertions in productive TCRs than the 666-donor mean, according to what a later analysis found. Earlier analysis looked at TCR beta V segments, and most were productive about 90% or about 30% of the time. When presence/absence was analysed, sequencing depth was taken to be roughly uniform across donors.

PCR employed 60 Vbeta and 13 Jbeta primers. The assay was immunoSEQ multiplex PCR, and TCRdb's table has in-frame clones only and misses some. The data hold approximately 160,000 clones, with roughly three quarters observed a single time. All the people who gave samples were healthy bone marrow donors. The chain joins TRBV5-1 to TRBJ1-1; 12 bases line up with TRBD1. This clonotype was sampled from a man aged 18 to 29 in good health and CMV-seropositive. Sample: PBMCs. The CDR3 DNA reads TGCGCCAGCAGCTTACCGGGACAGGGGGCGACTGAAGCTTTCTTT. Its translation: CASSLPGQGATEAFF.